The present T cell receptor beta chain was sequenced within a study of cytomegalovirus exposure and HLA in healthy donors. Study findings and constraints: Associated with cytomegalovirus, according to the listing, were 150 to 200 TCR beta chains. Testing in vitro showed a few CMV-associated chains specific for CMV antigens. A subsequent analysis found that TCR clusters from the first cohort also tended to co-occur in the 120 validation repertoires, with roughly 95% of cluster scores above 0.

Generated by immunoSEQ multiplex PCR, the TCRdb table keeps only in-frame clones and is missing some. This sample carries some 350,000 clones, approximately 86% of them seen once, and the ten largest clones take 0.95% to 1.5%. About this clone: No antigen is known for it.

Germline V gene sequence: CDR1 LGHNA, CDR2 YNFKEQ. Losses at the gene ends were 3 bases for V and 15 bases for J; bases not matched to a gene: 10. The CDR3 totals 13 residues. Sequenced: PBMCs. V and J are TRBV4-2 and TRBJ2-1, with 8 bases lining up with TRBD2. The TCR originated in a woman in her 30s in good health and CMV-seropositive. This CDR3 reads CASSHTKRERGFF. The CDR3 DNA follows: TGTGCCAGCAGCCATACTAAGCGGGAGCGGGGGTTCTTC.